This TCR beta chain is drawn from a study of early stage breast cancer tumors (dated by TCRdb to the late 2010s). Study-level background: Of the roughly 17 invasive breast tumors, twelve were found to be estrogen receptor-positive, progesterone receptor-positive and HER2-negative. A total of around 3 million templates, representing almost 1,100,000 unique clonotypes, were detected across all samples. A read coverage of roughly 10-fold per sample was achieved on average. Of the approximately twelve ER+/PR+/HER2- tumors, eight were classified as invasive ductal carcinomas and four as invasive lobular carcinomas.

The CDR3 has 14 amino acids, counting the end cysteine and phenylalanine. Only CDR3 DNA is held: 42 bases, read in frame from base 1. The germline V gene sets CDR1 to SNHLY and CDR2 to FYNNEI. Cut back by 4 bases and 0 bases, the V and J ends lie 8 bases apart. The study profiled bulk TCR beta-chain repertoires in matched peripheral blood, tumor and adjacent normal breast tissue taken from fewer than 20 patients with early-stage breast cancer. Before surgery, whole blood (about 5-11 mL) was collected into EDTA tubes and processed within 2 hours. Peripheral blood mononuclear cells were isolated by Ficoll-Paque centrifugation in SepMate-50 tubes. For storage in liquid nitrogen, PBMCs were cryopreserved as aliquots of about 1.7 to 4.5 million cells in roughly 90% FBS with around 10% DMSO. The Qiagen AllPrep DNA/RNA Mini kit was used for genomic DNA extraction. Study-wide conclusions, independent of this receptor: Repertoires from blood and normal breast were more alike than repertoires from blood and tumor, and in about 85% of the 16 patients, comparing each tissue with blood separated tumor from normal. Sequencing bulk genomic DNA from unsorted cells could not capture chain pairing or functional markers like CD4, CD8 and FOXP3. Roughly 2.5-fold higher T cell density and higher clonality were observed in tumors than in adjacent normal breast tissue. Because the cohort was small, analysis by tumor subtype was not possible. Enriched TCRB sequences shared across patients were found to be mostly commonly generated sequences that were unlikely to play an important role in the tumor microenvironment.

Every sample was amplified as two independent genomic DNA replicates, using roughly 0.5 ug for blood and about 1.5 ug for tumor or normal breast. TCRB sequencing of genomic DNA was carried out with the ImmunoSeq Intro kit according to the manufacturer's instructions. Multiplex PCR was run for 30 to 35 cycles using proprietary primers and spike-in control sequences for absolute quantification. Single-end 150-bp reads were used to sequence an 87-bp fragment covering the CDR3 and the flanking V and J genes. Each lane of an Illumina MiSeq using version 3.0 chemistry carried seven multiplexed samples, with two replicates per sample. Per the original workflow: Raw data were processed with the vendor's proprietary pipeline, and both replicates were merged into a single result per sample. Productive rearrangements sharing the V-gene family, CDR3 amino acid sequence and J-gene segment were defined as clonotypes. Clonality was computed as 1 minus the normalized Shannon entropy (Pielou evenness) of TCRB abundances. To estimate T cell density, the total number of templates was divided by the number of input cells, which was inferred from the amount of DNA input. Total repertoire diversity and clonality were estimated with Recon using default parameters. Tumor-enriched clonotypes were defined as having over 0.1% abundance in tumor and at least 32-fold higher abundance than in normal breast. TCRdb limited this immuneACCESS table to in-frame rearrangements with V and J called. A share of clones is missing; checked studies link under half to unresolved V genes, and the rest is unexplained. Clone size and the V and J calls come from that table; the DNA yielded D and trimming. Counted in this sample were approximately 54,000 clones; more than 70% of them appeared once. The ten top clones hold around 3.4% of the sample.

On this clone: Its binding antigen is unknown. No much larger clonotype is one base removed from it; base qualities were not supplied.

The receptor comes from a person aged 40 to 49 with breast cancer. Material: blood. The sequence is built from TRBV2 and TRBJ2-3, with TRBD1 tentatively as D gene (6 bases match). The nucleotides are TGTGCCAGCAGTGGGACAGCCAGCACAGATACGCAGTATTTT. The translation is CASSGTASTDTQYF.